Described below is a single T cell receptor (beta chain) sequence and its context. TCRdb keeps only in-frame clones here, not all; method: immunoSEQ multiplex PCR. This table holds around 190,000 clones, about nine tenths found once. The data were obtained in a study of blood T cell repertoires in COVID-19. Study background: The analysed material was cDNA or gDNA that came from T cells, B-cell-depleted T cells, or PBMCs.

The sequencing sample was made of peripheral blood. This TCR was sampled from a man aged 18 to 29 with active or convalescent COVID-19.

The CDR3 DNA reads as TGTGCCAGCAGTATTCAGATCGATTCACCCCTCCACTTT. This gives the protein CASSIQIDSPLHF. The chain uses TRBV12-3 or TRBV12-4 and TRBJ1-6; D uncertain. The germline V and J ends were trimmed by 5 bases and 8 bases, with 10 bases remaining between them. The CDR3 spans 13 residues.